The 2 T cell receptor beta chains below were found in one sample sequenced in a study of high-grade serous ovarian cancer treatment subgroups. The assay was immunoSEQ multiplex PCR, and TCRdb's table has in-frame clones only and misses some. In the table there are more than 8,000 clones, 68% of which are singletons. Tumor tissue was taken before any definitive surgery or chemotherapy was given. The sequenced sample was tumor tissue. Every receptor here comes from a human donor with high-grade serous ovarian cancer.

The rearrangement joins TRBV7-2 to TRBJ2-5; TRBD2 aligns across 12 bases. The J segment lost 3 bases and the V segment lost 0 bases, leaving 11 bases of the junction unmatched. CDR3 size: 19 residues. In germline, CDR1 is SGHTA, CDR2 FQGNSA. The CDR3 DNA reads as TGTGCCAGCAGCTTAGCGCTTGGTCTAGCGGGAGGGTTGAAAGAGACCCAGTACTTC. Translating it yields CASSLALGLAGGLKETQYF.

The chain uses TRBV9 and TRBJ2-3; D might be TRBD1 (5 bases). Germline CDR1 is SGDLS and CDR2 is YYNGEE. This CDR3 has 13 residues. Trimming took off 3 bases at V and 8 bases at J, with 13 bases between the two ends. The CDR3 loop is CASSGGSPGTQYF. The CDR3 coding sequence is TGTGCCAGCAGCGGGGGCAGCCCGGGTACGCAGTATTTT.